This TCR beta chain was documented in a study of blood T cell repertoires in COVID-19. As for the study in general: The analysed material was cDNA or gDNA that came from T cells, B-cell-depleted T cells, or PBMCs.

The Seattle patients joined while their infection was active and were tracked longitudinally afterward. Generated by immunoSEQ multiplex PCR, the TCRdb table keeps only in-frame clones and is missing some. The sample lists about 500,000 clones, about 89% occurring once. The sample taken for sequencing was peripheral blood. This TCR was sampled from a woman in her forties or fifties with COVID-19, enrolled during active disease.

DNA of the CDR3: TGTGCCAGCAGGGAACAGGGAATCTATGGCTACACCTTC. Translating gives CASREQGIYGYTF. The gene calls are TRBV5-6 and TRBJ1-2; weak D call: TRBD1 (6 bases). V was shortened by 5 bases and J by 4 bases, with 12 bases between the two germline ends. The CDR3 is made up of 13 amino acids. In germline, CDR1 is SGHDT, CDR2 YYEEEE. The full variable domain, its missing parts supplied by reference TRBV5-6 and TRBJ1-2, is DAGVTQSPTHLIKTRGQQVTLRCSPKSGHDTVSWYQQALGQGPQFIFQYYEEEERQRGNFPDRFSGHQFPNYSSELNVNALLLGDSALYLCASREQGIYGYTFGSGTRLTVV.